This TCR beta chain appears in the sequencing data of a study of T cell responses to AZD1222 COVID-19 vaccine. The method was immunoSEQ multiplex PCR; TCRdb's version includes in-frame clones alone and lacks a portion of them. Among 85,000 to 100,000 clones, about 86% were seen once, and the ten largest hold 6.3%. As to this clone: Its target is not known.

Study outcomes and limitations: Two AZD1222 administrations were followed by greater Spike-specific TCR breadth and depth.

Trimming took off 7 bases at V and 5 bases at J, with 17 bases between the two ends. This CDR3 spans 15 amino acids. Germline-derived CDR1 and CDR2 are LNHNV and YYDKDF (reference sequence). The rearrangement links TRBV15 to TRBJ2-2; D gene uncertain. The input for sequencing was peripheral blood, taken on day 0 of AZD1222 vaccination. The sequence came from an adult in good health. CDR3 in amino acids: CATIRRRSVTGELFF. The CDR3 region has the DNA TGTGCCACCATCCGCCGCAGGTCCGTAACCGGGGAGCTGTTTTTT.